This TCR beta chain was captured by sequencing in a study of blood T cell repertoires in COVID-19. For the study at large: The origin of the acute and convalescent COVID-19 samples was the United States, Italy and Spain. The cDNA or gDNA used as material had been derived from T cells, B-cell-depleted T cells, or PBMCs.

Authors' data handling: Nucleated cell number was recorded as an estimate derived from reference gene primer amplification. Using immunoSEQ multiplex PCR, the repertoire was profiled, and TCRdb retains in-frame clones only, with some absent. The D gene and trimming were derived from the DNA, and the V and J assignments and clone size from that table. The sample consists of under 300,000 clones, approximately 86% of them appearing once. Enrollment of patients from Seattle took place during active infection, with longitudinal follow-up. This CDR3 comprises 12 residues. Germline V gives CDR1 SGHAT, CDR2 FQNNGV. V gave up 2 bases and J gave up 5 bases, with 6 bases separating them.

Material: peripheral blood. This sequence joins TRBV11-2 and TRBJ1-2; tentative D call: TRBD1 (5 bases). The source of this sequence is a woman between 70 and 85 years old with COVID-19, enrolled during active disease. Written as DNA, the CDR3 is TGTGCCAGCAGCTTACAGGGATATGGCTACACCTTC. Translation: CASSLQGYGYTF.